The 12 T cell receptor beta chains below come from one sample, sequenced in a study of cytomegalovirus exposure and HLA in healthy donors. PCR primers comprised 60 Vbeta and 13 Jbeta primers. TCRdb's copy holds only in-frame clones and misses some; the assay was immunoSEQ multiplex PCR. This repertoire shows around 110,000 clones, just over 70% found once; its top ten account for approximately 0.8%. The sample taken for sequencing was PBMCs. These receptor sequences come from a boy younger than 18 in good health and CMV-seronegative.

This clone has a handful of counts. This chain uses TRBV6-1 with TRBJ2-7, with 9 bases aligning to TRBD1. Trimming removed 4 bases from V and 3 bases from J; junction bases left unmatched: 4. Germline assignment: CDR1 MNHNS and CDR2 SASEGT. CDR3 length equals 14 residues. CDR3: CASSVDRGSYEQYF. The CDR3, as DNA: TGTGCCAGCAGTGTGGACAGGGGAAGCTACGAGCAGTACTTC.

The V call is TRBV5-1, the J call TRBJ1-4, with D uncertain. The CDR3 has 15 residues. V was shortened by 0 bases and J by 0 bases, with 6 bases between the two germline ends. Germline-derived CDR1 and CDR2 are SGHRS and YFSETQ. CDR3 nucleotide sequence: TGCGCCAGCAGCTTGGGTTCAGCAACTAATGAAAAACTGTTTTTT. Its protein is CASSLGSATNEKLFF.

This sequence joins TRBV13 and TRBJ1-1, with TRBD1 matching 9 bases. V shed 2 bases and J 1 base; nucleotides not matched to a gene: 8. The germline gives CDR1 PRHDT, CDR2 FYEKMQ (reference sequence). The length of the CDR3 is 17 residues. The CDR3 region is CASSLFRQGGSNTEAFF. For the CDR3, the DNA is TGTGCCAGCAGCTTATTTCGACAGGGGGGATCGAACACTGAAGCTTTCTTT.

The chain joins TRBV10-3 to TRBJ2-5, with D maybe TRBD1 (6 bases). CDR1 is ENHRY and CDR2 is SYGVKD in the germline V gene. The V end was cut by 4 bases, the J end by 5 bases, with 14 bases between. The CDR3 is 14 amino acids. The CDR3 DNA reads TGTGCCATCAGTGGAACGACAGGAAGCGAGACCCAGTACTTC. It specifies CAISGTTGSETQYF.

This clone came up a few times. The chain joins TRBV14 to TRBJ1-2, with unresolved D. Germline values: CDR1 SGHDN, CDR2 FVKESK. Deletions cut 1 base from V and 3 bases from J, with 6 bases between. The CDR3 covers 13 residues. The CDR3 here is CASSQGPHYGYTF. The CDR3 DNA reads as TGTGCCAGCAGCCAAGGGCCGCACTATGGCTACACCTTC.

J is TRBJ2-5 and V is TRBV5-8; 8 bases match TRBD2. The ends lost 0 bases at V and 5 bases at J; junction bases unmatched: 3. The CDR3 sequence is 14 residues long. Per germline, CDR1 SGHTS and CDR2 YDEGEE. The CDR3 loop reads CASSLERGRETQYF. The CDR3 DNA reads TGTGCCAGCAGCTTGGAGCGGGGGCGGGAGACCCAGTACTTC.

The V call is TRBV5-4, the J call TRBJ2-7; 12 positions match TRBD1. This CDR3 comprises 15 residues. CDR1 is SGHNT and CDR2 is YYREEE in the germline V gene (reference sequence). The V gene end was trimmed by 1 base and the J gene end by 4 bases; junction bases not matched to a gene: 3. For the CDR3, the DNA is TGTGCCAGCAGCTTGACGGGACAGGGGGCTTACGAGCAGTACTTC. Translating gives CASSLTGQGAYEQYF.

This chain links TRBV7-9 with TRBJ1-3, with TRBD1 matching over 7 bases. Trimming at V came to 5 bases and at J to 2 bases, leaving 6 bases not matched to a gene. The CDR3 is 15 amino acids. The germline gives CDR1 SEHNR, CDR2 FQNEAQ (reference sequence). The CDR3 bases are TGTGCCAGCAGCGCCCAGGGGGAGGCTGGAAACACCATATATTTT. Its translation is CASSAQGEAGNTIYF.

The V and J genes are TRBV10-3 and TRBJ1-5, with D possibly being TRBD1 (5 bases). V was shortened by 10 bases and J by 6 bases, with 28 bases between the two germline ends. Germline V gene data show CDR1 as ENHRY and CDR2 as SYGVKD. The CDR3 totals 17 residues. The CDR3 is CATQGLAGFKLGQPQHF. Written as DNA, the CDR3 is TGTGCCACCCAGGGACTGGCAGGGTTTAAGTTGGGTCAGCCCCAGCATTTT.

The chain carries TRBV5-6 and TRBJ1-2; 9 bases fit TRBD1. V was clipped by 3 bases and J by 4 bases; unmatched bases: 16. Germline V CDR1 and CDR2: SGHDT, YYEEEE. The CDR3 is 18 amino acids. The CDR3 protein is CASSSITGGSSLSYGYTF. The CDR3 bases are TGTGCCAGCAGCTCGATTACAGGGGGCTCCTCCTTGAGCTATGGCTACACCTTC. The full variable domain, in which reference TRBV5-6 and TRBJ1-2 provide the parts outside the CDR3, is DAGVTQSPTHLIKTRGQQVTLRCSPKSGHDTVSWYQQALGQGPQFIFQYYEEEERQRGNFPDRFSGHQFPNYSSELNVNALLLGDSALYLCASSSITGGSSLSYGYTFGSGTRLTVV.

Only a few counts were recorded for this clone. J is TRBJ2-5 and V is TRBV2; 10 bases line up with TRBD2. CDR3 length: 16 residues. After removal of 3 bases from V and 1 base from J, the junction contained 5 bases not matched to a gene. Looked up from germline, CDR1 is SNHLY and CDR2 is FYNNEI. CDR3 protein: CASSDGLAAFQETQYF. The DNA for the CDR3 is TGTGCCAGCAGTGACGGACTAGCGGCGTTCCAAGAGACCCAGTACTTC. Variable domain in full (rest from reference TRBV2 and TRBJ2-5): EPEVTQTPSHQVTQMGQEVILRCVPISNHLYFYWYRQILGQKVEFLVSFYNNEISEKSEIFDDQFSVERPDGSNFTLKIRSTKLEDSAMYFCASSDGLAAFQETQYFGPGTRLLVL.

The rearrangement joins TRBV15 to TRBJ2-3; 7 bases match TRBD1. CDR3 length: 14 amino acids. The germline V gene encodes CDR1 LNHNV and CDR2 YYDKDF (reference sequence). Trimming removed 8 bases from V and 0 bases from J; junction bases left unmatched: 5. The CDR3 is CATAKGASTDTQYF. The CDR3 DNA is TGTGCCACCGCGAAGGGGGCTAGCACAGATACGCAGTATTTT.